Presented here are 6 T cell receptor beta chains from one specimen sequenced in a study of blood T cells in healthy people across ages (dated by TCRdb to about 2015). Libraries were prepared through 5' RACE. This sample was sequenced with an Illumina HiSeq 2500. A second PCR of roughly 7 to 12 cycles was performed with a sample-barcoded 5' primer and a J-beta primer mix. The public reads were reanalyzed by TCRdb: fastp trimming at Q25, MiXCR alignment, in-frame beta chains only. Entries are consolidated by CDR3 protein sequence, retaining the most common genes and DNA. Present in this sample are approximately 1,000,000 distinct CDR3 sequences, 40% to 55% of which were seen just once. The top ten clones comprise over 15% of the sample. The specimen was blood. These receptors all stem from a woman aged 55-69 years in good health.

The chain is built from TRBV11-2 and TRBJ1-4; D ambiguous. V lost 1 base and J 3 bases, leaving 6 bases between the germline ends. The germline CDR1 and CDR2 sequences are SGHAT and FQNNGV. The CDR3 spans 14 residues. The CDR3: CASSLGTSNEKLFF. DNA for the CDR3: TGTGCCAGCAGCTTAGGGACCTCTAATGAAAAACTGTTTTTT. Full variable domain (remainder filled in from reference TRBV11-2 and TRBJ1-4): EAGVAQSPRYKIIEKRQSVAFWCNPISGHATLYWYQQILGQGPKLLIQFQNNGVVDDSQLPKDRFSAERLKGVDSTLKIQPAKLEDSAVYLCASSLGTSNEKLFFGSGTQLSVL.

The J gene is TRBJ2-1, the V gene TRBV6-5; D is perhaps TRBD1 (6 bases). The V gene lost 2 bases and the J gene lost 6 bases, with 23 bases spanning the gap. The CDR3 loop spans 18 amino acids. Germline-derived CDR1 and CDR2 are MNHEY and SVGAGI. The CDR3 DNA is TGTGCCAGCAGTTACCAACATACAGGGCCTCTTAGAGGCAATGAGCAGTTCTTC. Encoded protein: CASSYQHTGPLRGNEQFF.

This clonotype turned up a few times. The chain carries TRBV12-3 or TRBV12-4 and TRBJ2-7, with D unresolved. CDR3 length equals 12 residues. V was cut by 3 bases and J by 4 bases, with 7 bases left in between. The CDR3 bases are TGTGCCAGCAGTTTTTTGGAGTACGAGCAGTACTTC. Translating it yields CASSFLEYEQYF.

The chain uses TRBV25-1 and TRBJ2-7; 12 bases match TRBD2. CDR3 length: 18 amino acids. Trimming at V came to 1 base and at J to 7 bases, leaving 14 bases not matched to a gene. CDR1 and CDR2 (germline): MGHDK, SYGVNS. The CDR3 DNA is TGTGCCAGCAGTGAATTACCGCCTGGGACTAGCGGGCGCAATGAGCAGTACTTC. Translated: CASSELPPGTSGRNEQYF.

This clonotype was picked up a small number of times. V and J are TRBV7-9 and TRBJ2-3; D is perhaps TRBD2 (5 bases). Germline CDR1 is SEHNR and CDR2 is FQNEAQ (reference sequence). With 4 bases removed from V and 6 bases from J, the gap between germline ends came to 23 bases. The CDR3 has 17 residues. The CDR3 region has the DNA TGTGCCAGCAGCTACTTAGCATCTAGCTTACGTGGGGATACGCAGTATTTT. Encoded protein: CASSYLASSLRGDTQYF.

This clonotype was seen a few times. The V and J genes are TRBV6-1 and TRBJ2-3; no reliable D call. CDR1 is MNHNS and CDR2 is SASEGT in the germline V gene. The CDR3 totals 12 residues. V lost 8 bases and J 0 bases, leaving 6 bases between the germline ends. The CDR3 is CASVNSTDTQYF. The CDR3 bases are TGTGCCAGCGTCAATAGCACAGATACGCAGTATTTT.